These T cell receptor beta chains were read from a single sample in a study of blood T cell repertoires in COVID-19. Repertoires were generated with immunoSEQ multiplex PCR, while TCRdb's copy carries only in-frame clones and drops some. The data show hundreds of thousands of clones, 89% seen once. Sequenced material: peripheral blood. The receptors were sampled from a young man with COVID-19, enrolled during active disease. Both conserved end residues are part of each CDR3. The order of the fields is V gene, D gene, clone size, J gene, CDR3 DNA, CDR3 protein. The D gene is left open where the match is weak. Clone size is stated in some rows and not others, as once, few, many or a class when expanded.

v_gene: TRBV7-3; d_gene: TRBD1; abundance: -; j_gene: TRBJ1-1; CDR3nt: TGTGCCAGCAGCTGGACCGGGACAGCGAACACTGAAGCTTTCTTT; CDR3aa: CASSWTGTANTEAFF
v_gene: TRBV7-9; d_gene: -; abundance: -; j_gene: TRBJ2-3; CDR3nt: TGTGCCAGCTTGACTAGCACAGATACGCAGTATTTT; CDR3aa: CASLTSTDTQYF
v_gene: TRBV4-1; d_gene: -; abundance: -; j_gene: TRBJ2-3; CDR3nt: TGCGCCAGCAGCCAGAGCCCTCCAGATACGCAGTATTTT; CDR3aa: CASSQSPPDTQYF
v_gene: TRBV7-9; d_gene: TRBD1; abundance: -; j_gene: TRBJ2-2; CDR3nt: TGTGCCAGCAGCGGACAGGGGAGTTGGACCGGGGAGCTGTTTTTT; CDR3aa: CASSGQGSWTGELFF
v_gene: TRBV27; d_gene: TRBD1; abundance: -; j_gene: TRBJ2-1; CDR3nt: TGTGCCAGCAGATATGGACAGGGGAGCTCCTACAATGAGCAGTTCTTC; CDR3aa: CASRYGQGSSYNEQFF
v_gene: TRBV29-1; d_gene: TRBD1; abundance: few; j_gene: TRBJ2-2; CDR3nt: TGCAGCGCAAAACCGGGACAGGCTGACACCGGGGAGCTGTTTTTT; CDR3aa: CSAKPGQADTGELFF
v_gene: TRBV23-1; d_gene: TRBD1; abundance: -; j_gene: TRBJ1-2; CDR3nt: TGCGCCAGCAGTCCTACGACAGGGGTCCCCTATGGCTACACCTTC; CDR3aa: CASSPTTGVPYGYTF
v_gene: TRBV29-1; d_gene: TRBD1; abundance: -; j_gene: TRBJ1-2; CDR3nt: TGCAGCGTTGAAGACTGGGGACAGGGGGCGAGTTTGGGCTACACCTTC; CDR3aa: CSVEDWGQGASLGYTF
v_gene: TRBV3-1/TRBV3-2; d_gene: -; abundance: -; j_gene: TRBJ1-6; CDR3nt: TGTGCCAGCAGCCTCCGTACCTCGGGTACCCTCCACTTT; CDR3aa: CASSLRTSGTLHF
v_gene: TRBV30; d_gene: TRBD1; abundance: -; j_gene: TRBJ2-7; CDR3nt: TGTGCCTGCAACAGGGGTATCTACGAGCAGTACTTC; CDR3aa: CACNRGIYEQYF
v_gene: TRBV5-1; d_gene: TRBD1; abundance: -; j_gene: TRBJ1-6; CDR3nt: TGCGCCAGCAGCTTGGGACAGGGGTCGAATAATTCACCCCTCCACTTT; CDR3aa: CASSLGQGSNNSPLHF
v_gene: TRBV7-2; d_gene: TRBD2; abundance: -; j_gene: TRBJ2-7; CDR3nt: TGTGCCAGCAGTCCTAGCGGGGTCAACTACGAGCAGTACTTC; CDR3aa: CASSPSGVNYEQYF
v_gene: TRBV19; d_gene: TRBD2; abundance: -; j_gene: TRBJ2-3; CDR3nt: TGTGCCAGTAGTACCCGACTAGCGGACCGCACAGATACGCAGTATTTT; CDR3aa: CASSTRLADRTDTQYF
v_gene: TRBV11-2; d_gene: -; abundance: -; j_gene: TRBJ2-2; CDR3nt: TGTGCCAGCAGCTTACAGAACACCGGGGAGCTGTTTTTT; CDR3aa: CASSLQNTGELFF
v_gene: TRBV19; d_gene: TRBD1; abundance: -; j_gene: TRBJ1-5; CDR3nt: TGTGCCAGTAGTAGACGACAGGGACCTCAGCCCCAGCATTTT; CDR3aa: CASSRRQGPQPQHF
v_gene: TRBV3-1/TRBV3-2; d_gene: TRBD1; abundance: few; j_gene: TRBJ1-1; CDR3nt: TGTGCCAGCAGCCCCAGGGACAGGGGCGGCACTGAAGCTTTCTTT; CDR3aa: CASSPRDRGGTEAFF
v_gene: TRBV6-2/TRBV6-3; d_gene: -; abundance: -; j_gene: TRBJ2-5; CDR3nt: TGTGCCAGCAGTTACGGAAAGGACCCCCGGGGGGAGACCCAGTACTTC; CDR3aa: CASSYGKDPRGETQYF
v_gene: TRBV15; d_gene: -; abundance: -; j_gene: TRBJ2-2; CDR3nt: TGTGCCACCAGAGGGGGGAACACCGGGGAGCTGTTTTTT; CDR3aa: CATRGGNTGELFF
v_gene: TRBV11-1; d_gene: -; abundance: few; j_gene: TRBJ2-1; CDR3nt: TGTGCCAGCAGCTTAGCGGGCAGCGGGCACAATGAGCAGTTCTTC; CDR3aa: CASSLAGSGHNEQFF
v_gene: TRBV30; d_gene: -; abundance: -; j_gene: TRBJ1-2; CDR3nt: TGTGCCTGGAGGACCAGGGCTTTCTATGGCTACACCTTC; CDR3aa: CAWRTRAFYGYTF
v_gene: TRBV3-1/TRBV3-2; d_gene: -; abundance: -; j_gene: TRBJ2-1; CDR3nt: TGTGCCAGCAGCCAGAACCCAGCGCTAGCCCGTTACAATGAGCAGTTCTTC; CDR3aa: CASSQNPALARYNEQFF
v_gene: TRBV4-1; d_gene: TRBD2; abundance: -; j_gene: TRBJ2-1; CDR3nt: TGCGCCAGCAGCCAGACTAGCGGAGACGAGCAGTTCTTC; CDR3aa: CASSQTSGDEQFF
v_gene: TRBV7-3; d_gene: -; abundance: -; j_gene: TRBJ2-3; CDR3nt: TGTGCCAGCAGCTCGCCCGGTTCAGATACGCAGTATTTT; CDR3aa: CASSSPGSDTQYF
v_gene: TRBV3-1/TRBV3-2; d_gene: TRBD2; abundance: few; j_gene: TRBJ2-3; CDR3nt: TGTGCCAGCAGCCAATATCTAGCGGGAGGTACAGATACGCAGTATTTT; CDR3aa: CASSQYLAGGTDTQYF
v_gene: TRBV25-1; d_gene: -; abundance: once; j_gene: TRBJ2-5; CDR3nt: TGTGCCAGCAGTTCCACAGGGTTCGGGCAGACCCAGTACTTC; CDR3aa: CASSSTGFGQTQYF
v_gene: TRBV7-2; d_gene: TRBD2; abundance: -; j_gene: TRBJ2-7; CDR3nt: TGTGCCAGCAGCTCCCAGGGACTAGCGGGAGCTGGGTACTTC; CDR3aa: CASSSQGLAGAGYF
v_gene: TRBV11-3; d_gene: TRBD1; abundance: -; j_gene: TRBJ1-1; CDR3nt: TGTGCCAGCAGCTTAGCCAGGGGGACTGAAGCTTTCTTT; CDR3aa: CASSLARGTEAFF
v_gene: TRBV30; d_gene: TRBD1; abundance: -; j_gene: TRBJ1-2; CDR3nt: TGTGCCTGGAGTGTGGGGAGGAGACAGGGCGTCTATGGCTACACCTTC; CDR3aa: CAWSVGRRQGVYGYTF
v_gene: TRBV5-1; d_gene: TRBD1; abundance: -; j_gene: TRBJ2-1; CDR3nt: TGCGCCAGCAGCGAGGGACAGATGAACTACAATGAGCAGTTCTTC; CDR3aa: CASSEGQMNYNEQFF
v_gene: TRBV5-1; d_gene: -; abundance: -; j_gene: TRBJ1-1; CDR3nt: TGCGCCAGCAGCTCAGATCCCACCTTGAACACTGAAGCTTTCTTT; CDR3aa: CASSSDPTLNTEAFF
v_gene: TRBV11-2; d_gene: -; abundance: -; j_gene: TRBJ2-6; CDR3nt: TGTGCCAGCAGCTCTTCTCTGGGGGCCAACGTCCTGACTTTC; CDR3aa: CASSSSLGANVLTF
v_gene: TRBV9; d_gene: -; abundance: few; j_gene: TRBJ1-2; CDR3nt: TGTGCCAGCAGCGTAGATCTCAGCCAGGAGGGTGGCTACACCTTC; CDR3aa: CASSVDLSQEGGYTF
v_gene: TRBV7-3; d_gene: -; abundance: -; j_gene: TRBJ2-1; CDR3nt: TGTGCCAGCAGCTTGAATAGGGGCACCCAGTTCTTC; CDR3aa: CASSLNRGTQFF
v_gene: TRBV6-1; d_gene: -; abundance: -; j_gene: TRBJ1-3; CDR3nt: TGTGCCAGCAGTGAAGCTATTAATAGAAACACCATATATTTT; CDR3aa: CASSEAINRNTIYF
v_gene: TRBV2; d_gene: TRBD1; abundance: -; j_gene: TRBJ2-5; CDR3nt: TGTGCCAGCACCCGAGACAGGGGAGGAGGAGAGACCCAGTACTTC; CDR3aa: CASTRDRGGGETQYF
v_gene: TRBV5-4; d_gene: TRBD1; abundance: -; j_gene: TRBJ1-6; CDR3nt: TGTGCCAGCAGCCCCGGGACAGGCGCTTCACCCCTCCACTTT; CDR3aa: CASSPGTGASPLHF
v_gene: TRBV5-5; d_gene: -; abundance: few; j_gene: TRBJ1-6; CDR3nt: TGTGCCAGCAGCTTGTCGGCAGGGGCGAATTCACCCCTCCACTTT; CDR3aa: CASSLSAGANSPLHF
v_gene: TRBV27; d_gene: -; abundance: -; j_gene: TRBJ1-4; CDR3nt: TGTGCCAGCAGTCAGAATAATGAAAAACTGTTTTTT; CDR3aa: CASSQNNEKLFF
v_gene: TRBV3-1/TRBV3-2; d_gene: TRBD1; abundance: -; j_gene: TRBJ1-2; CDR3nt: TGTGCCAGCAGCCAAACCATGACAGGGGATGGCTACACCTTC; CDR3aa: CASSQTMTGDGYTF